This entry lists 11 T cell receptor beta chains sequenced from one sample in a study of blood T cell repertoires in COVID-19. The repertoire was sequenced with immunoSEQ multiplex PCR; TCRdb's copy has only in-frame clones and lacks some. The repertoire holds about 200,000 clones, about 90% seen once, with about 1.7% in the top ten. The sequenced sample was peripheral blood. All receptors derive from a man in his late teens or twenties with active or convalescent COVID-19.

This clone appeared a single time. CDR3: CASSAGVRETQYF. The DNA for the CDR3 is TGTGCCAGCAGCGCCGGAGTTCGAGAGACCCAGTACTTC. The chain is built from TRBV9 and TRBJ2-5; D remains ambiguous. With 3 bases removed from V and 4 bases from J, the gap between germline ends came to 10 bases. Germline CDR1 is SGDLS and CDR2 is YYNGEE. CDR3 length: 13 amino acids. Full variable domain (remainder filled in from reference TRBV9 and TRBJ2-5): DSGVTQTPKHLITATGQRVTLRCSPRSGDLSVYWYQQSLDQGLQFLIQYYNGEERAKGNILERFSAQQFPDLHSELNLSSLELGDSALYFCASSAGVRETQYFGPGTRLLVL.

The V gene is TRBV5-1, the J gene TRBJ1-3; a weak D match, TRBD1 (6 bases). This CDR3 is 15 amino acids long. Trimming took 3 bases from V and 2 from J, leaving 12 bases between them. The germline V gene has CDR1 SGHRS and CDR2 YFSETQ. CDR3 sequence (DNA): TGCGCCAGCAGCTGGGGAACAGGGACTGGAAACACCATATATTTT. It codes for CASSWGTGTGNTIYF.

CDR3 sequence: CSAGRSGSEQFF. In nucleotides, the CDR3 is TGCAGCGCTGGGCGCAGCGGGAGTGAGCAGTTCTTC. The chain has TRBV29-1 and TRBJ2-1, with TRBD2 matching 8 bases. The CDR3 spans 12 residues. V gave up 7 bases and J gave up 9 bases; unmatched junction bases: 8. Germline loops: CDR1 SQVTM, CDR2 ANQGSEA.

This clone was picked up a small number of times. Here the CDR3 DNA reads TGTGCCAGCAGCTTAGACGGCAGGTCCTATAATTCACCCCTCCACTTT. Protein sequence: CASSLDGRSYNSPLHF. This rearrangement joins TRBV5-4 to TRBJ1-6; D remains unclear. V gave up 2 bases and J gave up 1 base, with 10 bases separating them. Germline V lookup: CDR1 SGHNT, CDR2 YYREEE (reference sequence). CDR3 length equals 16 residues.

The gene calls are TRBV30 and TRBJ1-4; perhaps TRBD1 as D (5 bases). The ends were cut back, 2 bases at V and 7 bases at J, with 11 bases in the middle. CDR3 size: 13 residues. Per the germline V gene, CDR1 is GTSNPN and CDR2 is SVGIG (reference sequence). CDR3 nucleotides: TGTGCCTGGAGTCCTGGACATGTTGAAAAACTGTTTTTT. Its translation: CAWSPGHVEKLFF.

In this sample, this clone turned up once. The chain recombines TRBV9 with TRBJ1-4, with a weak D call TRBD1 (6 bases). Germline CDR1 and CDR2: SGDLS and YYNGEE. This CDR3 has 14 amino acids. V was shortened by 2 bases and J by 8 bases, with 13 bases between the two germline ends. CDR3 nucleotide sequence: TGTGCCAGCAGCGTGGGCCCTCAGGGGGAAAAACTGTTTTTT. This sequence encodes CASSVGPQGEKLFF.

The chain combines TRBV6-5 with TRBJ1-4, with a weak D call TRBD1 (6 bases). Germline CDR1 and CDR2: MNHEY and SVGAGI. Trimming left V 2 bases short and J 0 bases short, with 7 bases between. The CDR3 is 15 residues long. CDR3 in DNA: TGTGCCAGCAGTTACAACAGGGCAACTAATGAAAAACTGTTTTTT. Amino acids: CASSYNRATNEKLFF.

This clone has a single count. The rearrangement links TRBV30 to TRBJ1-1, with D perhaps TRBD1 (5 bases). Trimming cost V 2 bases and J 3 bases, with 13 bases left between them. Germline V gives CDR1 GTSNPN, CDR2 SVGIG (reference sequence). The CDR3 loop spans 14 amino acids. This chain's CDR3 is CAWSFQGGDTEAFF. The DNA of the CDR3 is TGTGCCTGGAGTTTCCAGGGAGGTGACACTGAAGCTTTCTTT.

CDR3 sequence: CASSEVVTEYTEAFF. CDR3 nucleotide sequence: TGTGCCAGCAGTGAGGTCGTAACAGAATACACTGAAGCTTTCTTT. J is TRBJ1-1 and V is TRBV2; D remains unclear. The germline CDR1 and CDR2 sequences are SNHLY and FYNNEI. The CDR3 has 15 residues. V lost 3 bases to trimming and J lost 3 bases, with 14 bases between them. The full variable domain, with the rest looked up from reference TRBV2 and TRBJ1-1, is EPEVTQTPSHQVTQMGQEVILRCVPISNHLYFYWYRQILGQKVEFLVSFYNNEISEKSEIFDDQFSVERPDGSNFTLKIRSTKLEDSAMYFCASSEVVTEYTEAFFGQGTRLTVV.

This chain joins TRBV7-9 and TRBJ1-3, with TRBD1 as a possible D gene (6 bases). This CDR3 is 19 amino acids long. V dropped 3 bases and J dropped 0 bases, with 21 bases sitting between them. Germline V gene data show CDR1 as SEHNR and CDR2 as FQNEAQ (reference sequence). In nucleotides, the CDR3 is TGTGCCAGCAGCTTGTCCCTCCATTTCGGGGGGCTCTCTGGAAACACCATATATTTT. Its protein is CASSLSLHFGGLSGNTIYF.

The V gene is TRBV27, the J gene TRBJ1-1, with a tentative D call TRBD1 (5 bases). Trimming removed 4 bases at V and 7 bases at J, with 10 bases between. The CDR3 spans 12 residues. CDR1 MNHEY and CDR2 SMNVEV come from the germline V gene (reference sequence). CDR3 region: CASSYQGGEAFF. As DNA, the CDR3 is TGTGCCAGCAGTTACCAGGGAGGTGAAGCTTTCTTT.